The 21 T cell receptor beta chains below come from one sample, sequenced in a study of blood T cell repertoires in COVID-19. Profiled with immunoSEQ multiplex PCR; TCRdb holds only in-frame clones, not every one. This sample has roughly 160,000 clones, with roughly 80% found just once. Input material: PBMCs or T cells enriched from blood (not recorded which). These receptor sequences come from a woman in her sixties who had recovered from COVID-19.

V is TRBV7-2 and J is TRBJ1-2, with D unclear. Germline V CDR1 and CDR2: SGHTA, FQGNSA. Trimming stripped 3 bases from V and 3 bases from J, with 5 bases between. This CDR3 has 12 residues. This CDR3 is CASSFGDYGYTF. For the CDR3, the DNA is TGTGCCAGCAGCTTCGGGGACTATGGCTACACCTTC.

The V gene is TRBV24-1, the J gene TRBJ1-5, with TRBD1 matching 8 bases. Germline CDR1 and CDR2: KGHDR and SFDVKD. CDR3 size: 17 residues. V shed 6 bases and J 7 bases; nucleotides not matched to a gene: 16. CDR3 DNA: TGTGCCACCAGTCCGGCAGGGGGCAAAAAGTCAGGGCAGCCCCAGCATTTT. This gives the protein CATSPAGGKKSGQPQHF.

This chain links TRBV7-6 with TRBJ1-3; D remains unclear. Germline lookup yields CDR1 SGHVS and CDR2 FNYEAQ. The CDR3 has 12 amino acids. V was pared by 3 bases and J by 5 bases, with 5 bases between. The CDR3 sequence: CASSFRRNTIYF. The DNA of the CDR3 is TGTGCCAGCAGCTTCCGTCGAAACACCATATATTTT.

This clone was observed a single time. This sequence joins TRBV9 and TRBJ1-3; D may be TRBD1 (6 bases). CDR3 length: 16 amino acids. Germline CDR1 is SGDLS and CDR2 is YYNGEE. The V and J ends lost 3 bases and 4 bases respectively, with 17 bases between them. The chain's CDR3 is CASSAGGGEKGNTIYF. DNA for the CDR3: TGTGCCAGCAGCGCCGGAGGGGGGGAGAAAGGAAACACCATATATTTT.

The chain combines TRBV20-1 with TRBJ2-1; TRBD1 might be the D (5 bases). The CDR3 is 11 residues long. CDR1 and CDR2 (germline): DFQATT, SNEGSKA (reference sequence). The V and J ends lost 6 bases and 8 bases respectively, with 11 bases between them. The CDR3 coding sequence is TGCAGTGCCCACAGGCCGCATGAGCAGTTCTTC. Its protein product is CSAHRPHEQFF.

The chain's CDR3 is CASTPGFRRGANYGYTF. CDR3 sequence (DNA): TGTGCCAGTACCCCGGGGTTTCGCAGGGGAGCTAACTATGGCTACACCTTC. J is TRBJ1-2 and V is TRBV19; tentatively, D is TRBD1 (6 bases). Germline V CDR1 and CDR2: LNHDA, SQIVND (reference sequence). The length of the CDR3 is 17 residues. Trimming stripped 7 bases from V and 0 bases from J, with 21 bases between.

CDR3 region: CASSEAIVPNQPQHF. In nucleotides, the CDR3 is TGTGCCAGCAGTGAAGCAATAGTACCCAATCAGCCCCAGCATTTT. The chain is built from TRBV2 and TRBJ1-5, with D hard to call. CDR3 length: 15 residues. Germline CDR1 is SNHLY and CDR2 is FYNNEI. V was cut by 0 bases and J by 3 bases, with 9 bases left in between.

This clone has ten or more counts. The V call is TRBV5-6, the J call TRBJ1-1; 10 bases fit TRBD1. Germline lookup yields CDR1 SGHDT and CDR2 YYEEEE. The CDR3 is 14 amino acids. Trimming removed 2 bases from V and 4 bases from J; junction bases left unmatched: 2. CDR3 sequence reads: CASSFGQGGTEAFF. CDR3 in DNA: TGTGCCAGCAGCTTTGGACAGGGGGGCACTGAAGCTTTCTTT.

The table lists this clone with many counts. CDR3 amino acids: CASSLSGTGGTEAFF. The CDR3 DNA follows: TGTGCCAGCAGTTTATCCGGGACAGGGGGCACTGAAGCTTTCTTT. The J gene is TRBJ1-1, the V gene TRBV27; TRBD1 aligns across 11 bases. This CDR3 region has 15 residues. Germline CDR1 MNHEY, CDR2 SMNVEV (reference sequence). J gave up 4 bases and V 0 bases, and 1 base lay outside the gene matches.

The chain links TRBV27 to TRBJ1-2; D is ambiguous. Trimming took 4 bases from V and 4 from J, leaving 16 bases between them. The V gene's germline CDR1 is MNHEY and CDR2 SMNVEV (reference sequence). The CDR3 loop spans 15 amino acids. Written as DNA, the CDR3 is TGTGCCAGCAGTTCGGCGGGCTCGGACGGCTATGGCTACACCTTC. This gives the protein CASSSAGSDGYGYTF.

A single count supports this clone. CDR3 loop: CASSPPRGVQETQYF. The CDR3, as DNA: TGTGCCAGCTCACCACCGCGGGGGGTCCAAGAGACCCAGTACTTC. The chain carries TRBV18 and TRBJ2-5; 8 nucleotides match TRBD2. Germline CDR1 reads KGHSH; CDR2 reads LQKENI. The J segment lost 1 base and the V segment lost 0 bases, leaving 1 base of the junction unmatched. The CDR3 contains 15 residues. Based on the CDR3 plus reference TRBV18 and TRBJ2-5, the full variable domain is NAGVMQNPRHLVRRRGQEARLRCSPMKGHSHVYWYRQLPEEGLKFMVYLQKENIIDESGMPKERFSAEFPKEGPSILRIQQVVRGDSAAYFCASSPPRGVQETQYFGPGTRLLVL.

This chain connects TRBV5-4 to TRBJ1-2; 8 bases fit TRBD1. After removal of 4 bases from V and 5 bases from J, the junction contained 7 bases not matched to a gene. CDR3 size: 14 residues. Germline V lookup: CDR1 SGHNT, CDR2 YYREEE (reference sequence). CDR3 nucleotide sequence: TGTGCCAGCAGCGGCTCAGGGGGCGGGTATGGCTACACCTTC. Residues: CASSGSGGGYGYTF.

V gene TRBV4-1 combines with J gene TRBJ2-7, with 11 bases fitting TRBD1. The CDR3 runs to 17 residues. V gave up 0 bases and J gave up 4 bases; unmatched junction bases: 8. Per the germline V gene, CDR1 is MGHRA and CDR2 is YSYEKL. The CDR3 bases are TGCGCCAGCAGCCAAGATTGGCAAGGGACAGGGGGTTACGAGCAGTACTTC. Translated, it gives CASSQDWQGTGGYEQYF.

The chain recombines TRBV19 with TRBJ2-2; D perhaps matches TRBD2 (5 bases). The germline V gene has CDR1 LNHDA and CDR2 SQIVND (reference sequence). CDR3 length: 15 residues. The V end was cut by 7 bases, the J end by 4 bases, with 16 bases between. Written as DNA, the CDR3 is TGTGCCAGTACCTTTGTATCCGCGGGCACCGGGGAGCTGTTTTTT. Its translation: CASTFVSAGTGELFF.

This clone was recorded a few times. The chain uses TRBV5-1 and TRBJ2-1, with TRBD2 identical over 12 bases. The CDR3 is made up of 16 amino acids. From germline, CDR1 is SGHRS and CDR2 YFSETQ. V shed 0 bases and J 6 bases; nucleotides not matched to a gene: 4. CDR3 nucleotide sequence: TGCGCCAGCAGCTTGGGCTCTAGCGGGGGGGCCAATGAGCAGTTCTTC. Protein: CASSLGSSGGANEQFF. Filled out from reference TRBV5-1 and TRBJ2-1, the complete variable domain reads KAGVTQTPRYLIKTRGQQVTLSCSPISGHRSVSWYQQTPGQGLQFLFEYFSETQRNKGNFPGRFSGRQFSNSRSEMNVSTLELGDSALYLCASSLGSSGGANEQFFGPGTRLTVL.

The chain combines TRBV19 with TRBJ2-7; 10 bases fit TRBD1. CDR3 length: 14 residues. The J segment lost 2 bases and the V segment lost 4 bases, leaving 2 bases of the junction unmatched. CDR1 LNHDA and CDR2 SQIVND come from the germline V gene (reference sequence). The CDR3 spells CASSRGTGAYEQYF. In DNA, the CDR3 is TGTGCCAGTAGTAGGGGGACAGGGGCCTACGAGCAGTACTTC.

This chain uses TRBV2 with TRBJ2-1, with D perhaps matching TRBD2 (6 bases). CDR1 is SNHLY and CDR2 is FYNNEI in the germline V gene. The V end lost 1 base, the J end lost 4 bases, and 14 bases lay between the germline ends. This CDR3 spans 16 amino acids. The CDR3 DNA sequence: TGTGCCAGCAGTGAAGAGGGGCGGGGCCCTTACAATGAGCAGTTCTTC. This codes for CASSEEGRGPYNEQFF.

J is TRBJ2-3 and V is TRBV10-1; D remains unclear. Trimming removed 2 bases from V and 0 bases from J, with 9 bases in between. The length of the CDR3 is 15 residues. Germline V gene sequence: CDR1 WNHNN, CDR2 SYGVQD (reference sequence). In DNA form, the CDR3 reads TGCGCCAGCAGTGAGAGCGTGTCGAGCACAGATACGCAGTATTTT. As protein: CASSESVSSTDTQYF.

CDR3 nucleotides: TGTGCCAGCTCTGATCTCGGACAGGGGGTCAGAAACACCATATATTTT. Translated: CASSDLGQGVRNTIYF. The chain joins TRBV25-1 to TRBJ1-3; TRBD1 aligns across 10 bases. Looked up from germline, CDR1 is MGHDK and CDR2 is SYGVNS. The V gene end was trimmed by 8 bases and the J gene end by 5 bases; junction bases not matched to a gene: 12. This CDR3 contains 16 residues.

The chain is built from TRBV2 and TRBJ1-2; D call uncertain. V was trimmed by 6 bases and J by 6 bases, leaving 11 bases between them. Germline values: CDR1 SNHLY, CDR2 FYNNEI. CDR3 size: 12 residues. CDR3 in amino acids: CASRLRNHGYTF. Here the CDR3 DNA reads TGTGCCAGCAGACTGCGGAACCATGGCTACACCTTC.

V usage is TRBV6-5 and J usage is TRBJ2-7; 9 bases line up with TRBD1. With 0 bases clipped from V and 4 bases from J, the junction kept 7 bases outside the gene matches. CDR3 length: 16 amino acids. Germline V gene lookup returns CDR1 MNHEY and CDR2 SVGAGI. The CDR3 bases are TGTGCCAGCAGTTACTCGATCGACAGGGGGGAATACGAGCAGTACTTC. Encoded protein: CASSYSIDRGEYEQYF.